The sequence of this T cell receptor beta chain was determined in a study of blood T cell repertoires in COVID-19. The data were produced by immunoSEQ multiplex PCR, yet TCRdb's version contains in-frame clones alone and is incomplete. The table has 100,000 or so clones, roughly 90% seen once. The TCR comes from a woman in her sixties with acute or convalescent COVID-19. Sequences were obtained from peripheral blood.

The chain's CDR3 is CASSLLRGYGYTF. CDR3 DNA sequence: TGTGCCAGCAGCTTACTTCGGGGGTATGGCTACACCTTC. The rearrangement links TRBV7-2 to TRBJ1-2; D is possibly TRBD1 (5 bases). This CDR3 spans 13 amino acids. Trimming took off 2 bases at V and 5 bases at J, with 9 bases between the two ends. In germline, CDR1 is SGHTA, CDR2 FQGNSA.